This TCR beta chain was obtained from a study of response to subunit inactivated influenza vaccine. Study-level results: Researchers suggested that each seasonal influenza vaccination recruits few new T cells.

In the case of this clonotype: Antigen unknown.

The CDR3 runs to 16 residues. V was clipped by 6 bases and J by 5 bases, with 20 bases between them. Germline CDR1 MNHEY, CDR2 SVGEGT. TCRdb re-derived calls from the RT-PCR reads in MiXCR, one entry per CDR3 protein. The sample lists 700,000 to 800,000 distinct CDR3 sequences; about 18% were seen once. Sequencing was performed on PBMCs from blood, taken 5 days after vaccination. V is TRBV6-2 or TRBV6-3 and J is TRBJ2-1, with no clear D. This TCR derives from a man over 45 who received an inactivated influenza vaccine. The CDR3 region is CASSSRVGFLDNEQFF. The CDR3 DNA sequence: TGTGCCAGCAGCTCTAGGGTCGGGTTTTTGGACAATGAGCAGTTCTTC.